This T cell receptor beta chain originates from a study of post-analysis software for immune sequencing data. The TCR beta cDNA libraries carried unique molecular identifiers. Each CDR3 protein gets one entry after TCRdb re-called the PCR reads with MiXCR. The sample shows around 260,000 distinct CDR3 sequences, about 40% of them seen only once. CDR1 LGHDT and CDR2 YNNKEL come from the germline V gene (reference sequence). CDR3 length: 14 amino acids. Notes on the study in general: In patients, TRBV5-6, TRBV5-1 and TRBV20-1 belonged to 4 or 5 TRBV segments found more frequently than in controls.

This clonotype has ten or more counts. Antigen: not known. The germline gene is not matched at one end of the junction; a read error may be the cause. Sequenced sample: blood. The TCR originated in a girl aged 5-17 years with multiple sclerosis. The chain has TRBV3-1 and TRBJ2-7, with D perhaps matching TRBD1 (7 bases). The CDR3 DNA sequence: TGTACCAGCAGCCAGGGGGGACAGCGCTACGAGCAGTACTTC. This sequence encodes CTSSQGGQRYEQYF.